This paragraph reports one T cell receptor beta chain. The data originate from a study of blood T cell repertoires in COVID-19. Clinical history reported by participants formed the basis on which cohorts were assigned. Method: immunoSEQ multiplex PCR; TCRdb's copy keeps in-frame clones and lacks some. This sample has some 220,000 clones, with 85% to 90% found just once. The sequencing input was PBMCs or T cells enriched from blood (not recorded which). This TCR was sampled from a woman between 18 and 29 years old in a cohort exposed to, infected with or recovered from COVID-19 (not recorded which).

CDR3 amino acids: CATSRSTRRNQAQHF. The CDR3 nucleotides read TGTGCCACCAGCAGATCCACCCGGAGGAATCAAGCCCAGCATTTT. The genes are TRBV15 and TRBJ1-5; no clear D. There are 15 residues in the CDR3. The V and J ends lost 2 bases and 11 bases respectively, with 19 bases between them. CDR1 and CDR2 from the germline V gene are LNHNV and YYDKDF (reference sequence).